Each of the 13 T cell receptor beta chains below was sequenced from the same sample in a study of T-cell reconstitution after alpha-beta-depleted transplantation in children. Preparation of the TCRbeta library involved a method that used unique molecular identifiers. MiXCR was run by TCRdb on the PCR reads, yielding one entry per CDR3 protein. The sample lists a few hundred thousand distinct CDR3 sequences, more than 20% seen once, with about 2.8% in the top ten. The specimen was PBMCs, collected before TCRalphabeta/CD19-depleted stem cell transplant. The receptors were gathered from a girl aged 2 to 9 with Fanconi anemia, due to receive a stem cell transplant.

In this sample, this clonotype turned up a few times. The chain has TRBV5-6 and TRBJ2-2; D unclear. Germline CDR1 SGHDT, CDR2 YYEEEE. CDR3 length: 13 amino acids. The V gene lost 5 bases and the J gene lost 6 bases, with 11 bases spanning the gap. CDR3 DNA sequence: TGTGCCAGCAGTTCGCATGCTCCCGGGGAGCTGTTTTTT. Translated: CASSSHAPGELFF.

The rearrangement links TRBV28 to TRBJ2-5, with D hard to call. From germline, CDR1 is MDHEN and CDR2 SYDVKM. V gave up 3 bases and J gave up 0 bases, with 5 bases separating them. CDR3 size: 13 residues. CDR3 in amino acids: CASSLPDQETQYF. The CDR3 nucleotides read TGTGCCAGCAGTTTGCCCGACCAAGAGACCCAGTACTTC. Looking up the rest from reference TRBV28 and TRBJ2-5 gives the full variable domain: DVKVTQSSRYLVKRTGEKVFLECVQDMDHENMFWYRQDPGLGLRLIYFSYDVKMKEKGDIPEGYSVSREKKERFSLILESASTNQTSMYLCASSLPDQETQYFGPGTRLLVL.

This clonotype was picked up many times. The CDR3 DNA reads TGCAGTGCTAGATATACGCCTAGCACAGATACGCAGTATTTT. Residues: CSARYTPSTDTQYF. The chain links TRBV20-1 to TRBJ2-3, with unresolved D. Looked up from germline, CDR1 is DFQATT and CDR2 is SNEGSKA (reference sequence). The CDR3 loop spans 14 amino acids. The V gene lost 2 bases and the J gene lost 0 bases, with 9 bases spanning the gap.

The V and J genes are TRBV3-1 and TRBJ2-2; D is uncertain. The V end was cut by 0 bases, the J end by 4 bases, with 9 bases between. There are 15 residues in the CDR3. In germline, CDR1 is LGHDT, CDR2 YNNKEL (reference sequence). The CDR3 is CASSQDTRPTGELFF. The CDR3 nucleotides are TGTGCCAGCAGCCAAGACACCCGACCCACCGGGGAGCTGTTTTTT.

This clonotype was observed many times. The V call is TRBV24-1, the J call TRBJ2-1; D may be TRBD1 or TRBD2 (6 bases each). Germline V gene lookup returns CDR1 KGHDR and CDR2 SFDVKD. V dropped 3 bases and J dropped 6 bases, with 14 bases sitting between them. CDR3 length: 15 amino acids. In DNA form, the CDR3 reads TGTGCCACCAGTGATGGGGGTACGGGGGCCAATGAGCAGTTCTTC. It yields the protein CATSDGGTGANEQFF.

This clonotype has at least ten counts. The chain has TRBV20-1 and TRBJ2-2; D unresolved. Per germline, CDR1 DFQATT and CDR2 SNEGSKA (reference sequence). The CDR3 has 13 amino acids. Trimming removed 4 bases at V and 2 bases at J, with 8 bases between. As DNA, the CDR3 is TGCAGTGCTACCATCACAAACACCGGGGAGCTGTTTTTT. Translation: CSATITNTGELFF.

This clonotype was counted many times. This chain joins TRBV15 and TRBJ2-5; 8 bases are shared with TRBD1. Unmatched junction bases numbered 8, after V lost 3 bases and J lost 2 bases. CDR1 and CDR2 from the germline V gene are LNHNV and YYDKDF (reference sequence). This CDR3 region has 16 residues. The chain's CDR3 is CATSSGDRRAQETQYF. The CDR3 DNA is TGTGCCACCAGCAGCGGGGACAGGCGAGCACAAGAGACCCAGTACTTC.

The rearrangement joins TRBV7-2 to TRBJ2-7, with D maybe TRBD1 (6 bases). The germline CDR1 and CDR2 sequences are SGHTA and FQGNSA. This CDR3 region has 15 residues. Between the trimmed V and J ends, which lost 5 bases and 4 bases, there was a span of 18 bases. The CDR3 is CASSDRTFKGYEQYF. The CDR3 bases are TGTGCCAGCAGCGACAGGACGTTTAAGGGGTACGAGCAGTACTTC.

This clonotype came up many times. This rearrangement joins TRBV20-1 to TRBJ2-3; D not resolved. CDR3 length equals 13 residues. The germline CDR1 and CDR2 sequences are DFQATT and SNEGSKA (reference sequence). V was trimmed by 3 bases and J by 2 bases, leaving 9 bases between them. CDR3 in amino acids: CSASRVTTDTQYF. CDR3 DNA sequence: TGCAGTGCTAGTCGGGTCACCACAGATACGCAGTATTTT.

V is TRBV29-1 and J is TRBJ2-7, with 7 bases aligning to TRBD1. This CDR3 has 11 amino acids. J gave up 3 bases and V 6 bases, and 2 bases lay outside the gene matches. Looked up from germline, CDR1 is SQVTM and CDR2 is ANQGSEA. The CDR3 here is CSVHRGYEQYF. The CDR3 coding sequence is TGCAGCGTCCACAGGGGCTACGAGCAGTACTTC.

CDR3 amino acids: CASSFLNPQGPGELFF. CDR3 bases: TGTGCCAGCAGTTTCCTGAACCCACAGGGGCCCGGGGAGCTGTTTTTT. V and J are TRBV27 and TRBJ2-2, with 7 nucleotides matching TRBD1. The V gene's germline CDR1 is MNHEY and CDR2 SMNVEV (reference sequence). With V trimmed by 3 bases and J by 6 bases, 10 bases remained unmatched. The CDR3 has 16 amino acids.

This clonotype was detected ten times or more. In DNA form, the CDR3 reads TGTGCCAGCAGTTTGACAGGTCCCAATGAGCAGTTCTTC. The encoded protein is CASSLTGPNEQFF. V is TRBV28 and J is TRBJ2-1; TRBD1 is a possible D gene (6 bases). This CDR3 has 13 residues. Germline loops: CDR1 MDHEN, CDR2 SYDVKM. V lost 3 bases to trimming and J lost 6 bases, with 9 bases between them.

The chain uses TRBV5-4 and TRBJ2-2; unclear D gene. The V end was cut by 6 bases, the J end by 4 bases, with 10 bases between. In germline, CDR1 is SGHNT, CDR2 YYREEE (reference sequence). There are 13 residues in the CDR3. DNA of the CDR3: TGTGCCAGCACCTTAGAAGGCACCGGGGAGCTGTTTTTT. Translating it yields CASTLEGTGELFF.